These T cell receptor beta chains were read from a single sample in a study of PD-L1 blockade in urothelial cancer. TCRdb's copy holds only in-frame clones and misses some; the assay was immunoSEQ multiplex PCR. The table lists 58,000 or so clones, 81% of them singletons. The input for sequencing was PBMCs, taken around atezolizumab (anti-PD-L1) treatment. These receptors were collected from a man between 65 and 85 years old with urothelial cancer. CDR3s include the opening cysteine and the closing phenylalanine or tryptophan. A D gene is named only where the DNA matches it firmly. A row's size may be missing; if present it is once, few, many or a size class.

clone_size,j_call,d_call,v_call,cdr3_nt,cdr3_aa
.,TRBJ1-1,.,TRBV6-5,TGTGCCAGCAGGGGAGCGGGGGGCACTGAAGCTTTCTTT,CASRGAGGTEAFF
.,TRBJ2-1,TRBD2,TRBV14,TGTGCCAGCAGCCCGTTTACTAGCGGGAGGGCTCGTGAGCAGTTCTTC,CASSPFTSGRAREQFF
once,TRBJ1-2,TRBD1,TRBV30,TGTGCCTGGAGTGTCAACAGGGGAAGGAATGGCTACACCTTC,CAWSVNRGRNGYTF
.,TRBJ2-1,TRBD2,TRBV27,TGTGCCAGCAGTCCGGCCGTCCTAGCGGGAGTCGGCAATGAGCAGTTCTTC,CASSPAVLAGVGNEQFF
once,TRBJ1-2,.,TRBV6-1,TGTGCCAGCAGTGAGGGAGAAGCTAACTATGGCTACACCTTC,CASSEGEANYGYTF
.,TRBJ1-1,.,TRBV6-5,TGTGCCAGCGCCGGGGAAGTGAACACTGAAGCTTTCTTT,CASAGEVNTEAFF
.,TRBJ2-1,TRBD2,TRBV5-6,TGTGCCAGCAGCTTGGCCCCGGTGCGACTAGCTGGGGGTAATGAGCAGTTCTTC,CASSLAPVRLAGGNEQFF
.,TRBJ2-3,.,TRBV11-2,TGTGCCAGCAGCCGCGACCCAGGAGGAATAGATACGCAGTATTTT,CASSRDPGGIDTQYF
.,TRBJ1-2,TRBD1,TRBV6-6,TGTGCCAGCGGCATAAGTGGGACAGGGGGCGACTATGGCTACACCTTC,CASGISGTGGDYGYTF
few,TRBJ2-6,.,TRBV6-1,TGTGCCAGCAGTGACTTCCCAGGGGTTGGGGCCAACGTCCTGACTTTC,CASSDFPGVGANVLTF
.,TRBJ2-7,TRBD2,TRBV5-4,TGTGCCAGCAGCTTGGCCTTAGGGACTAGCGGCTACGAGCAGTACTTC,CASSLALGTSGYEQYF
once,TRBJ1-3,.,TRBV6-5,TGTGCCAGCGGCCTCTTGTTCGGGGCTGGAAACACCATATATTTT,CASGLLFGAGNTIYF
.,TRBJ2-1,TRBD2,TRBV2,TGTGCCAGCAGTCTTGGAGCGGGAGTAGAGCAGTTCTTC,CASSLGAGVEQFF
.,TRBJ2-5,TRBD1,TRBV5-4,TGTGCCAGCAGCCCAGGGACAGGACAAGAGACCCAGTACTTC,CASSPGTGQETQYF
.,TRBJ2-1,TRBD2,TRBV5-6,TGTGCCAGCAGCTTGGGGCCTAGCGGGAGCTATGAGCAGTTCTTC,CASSLGPSGSYEQFF
.,TRBJ2-5,.,TRBV9,TGTGCCAGCAGCGTAGGCGCCTTCCAAGAGACCCAGTACTTC,CASSVGAFQETQYF
few,TRBJ2-5,TRBD2,TRBV4-1,TGCGCCAGCACCAGGCGGGAGGGTCGGGAGACCCAGTACTTC,CASTRREGRETQYF
.,TRBJ2-3,TRBD2,TRBV2,TGTGCCAGCAGTCCGGGACTAGCGGGAGTCGGTACGCAGTATTTT,CASSPGLAGVGTQYF
few,TRBJ2-7,.,TRBV5-6,TGTGCCAGCAGCTCAACAGGGAACTCCTACGAGCAGTACTTC,CASSSTGNSYEQYF
.,TRBJ1-2,.,TRBV6-1,TGTGCCAGCAGTGAAGCTTCATTTCAGGGGAATGGCTACACCTTC,CASSEASFQGNGYTF
.,TRBJ1-1,.,TRBV7-9,TGTGCCAGCAGCCACCCACAAAGGACAGATGAAGCTTTCTTT,CASSHPQRTDEAFF
.,TRBJ2-5,TRBD1,TRBV5-1,TGCGCCAGCACAAACAGGGGTTACGAGACCCAGTACTTC,CASTNRGYETQYF
.,TRBJ2-4,.,TRBV4-1,TGCGCCAGCAGCCCTCCCCGGGTAGGAGCCAAAAACATTCAGTACTTC,CASSPPRVGAKNIQYF
.,TRBJ2-3,TRBD2,TRBV9,TGTGCCAGCAGCCGGGAGGCTACAGATACGCAGTATTTT,CASSREATDTQYF
.,TRBJ2-1,TRBD1,TRBV11-2,TGTGCCAGCAGCATTAGACAGGGTCTAGCATACAATGAGCAGTTCTTC,CASSIRQGLAYNEQFF
few,TRBJ1-1,TRBD1,TRBV18,TGTGCCAGCTCATACGGACAGGGAGTCGACACTGAAGCTTTCTTT,CASSYGQGVDTEAFF
.,TRBJ1-5,TRBD1,TRBV18,TGTGCCAGCGACAGGGGCCATAGCAATCAGCCCCAGCATTTT,CASDRGHSNQPQHF
.,TRBJ2-7,TRBD1,TRBV5-1,TGCGCCAGCAGCTTGGTGCGCAGGGGGCAGAACGAGCAGTACTTC,CASSLVRRGQNEQYF
.,TRBJ2-3,.,TRBV5-1,TGCGCCAGCAGCTTCCAGTCCAGTGATACGCAGTATTTT,CASSFQSSDTQYF
.,TRBJ1-1,.,TRBV5-1,TGCGCCAGCAGCTTGGGTCAGGGGTACACTGAAGCTTTCTTT,CASSLGQGYTEAFF
.,TRBJ2-5,TRBD2,TRBV12-5,TGTGCTAGTGAGCGGGGGCCCCAAGAGACCCAGTACTTC,CASERGPQETQYF
.,TRBJ2-1,.,TRBV5-1,TGCGCCAGCAGCTTAATAAGACTAGTAGCGAGGAATGAGCAGTTCTTC,CASSLIRLVARNEQFF
.,TRBJ1-5,.,TRBV28,TGTGCCAGCACCGGGGTTGATCAGCCCCAGCATTTT,CASTGVDQPQHF
.,TRBJ2-7,TRBD1,TRBV5-1,TGCGCCAGCAGCTTGGGTGGACAGGGGGGTTACGAGCAGTACTTC,CASSLGGQGGYEQYF
.,TRBJ2-1,.,TRBV19,TGTGCCAGTAGCGAGCCCTTGACTAGCTCCTACAATGAGCAGTTCTTC,CASSEPLTSSYNEQFF
.,TRBJ2-2,TRBD2,TRBV5-4,TGTGCCAGCACTACCGGTAGTCGGTACGCGGGAGGGATGAACACCGGGGAGCTGTTTTTT,CASTTGSRYAGGMNTGELFF
.,TRBJ2-1,TRBD2,TRBV27,TGTGCCAGCAGTTCACGAGCGGGAACGAATGATGAGCAGTTCTTC,CASSSRAGTNDEQFF
once,TRBJ2-7,TRBD1,TRBV2,TGTGCCAGCAGTGAACAGGGGGTAGATTATTACGAGCAGTACTTC,CASSEQGVDYYEQYF
once,TRBJ2-7,TRBD2,TRBV10-2,TGCGCCAGCAGAGCAGGGACTAGCGGGAATTACGAGCAGTACTTC,CASRAGTSGNYEQYF
.,TRBJ1-5,.,TRBV28,TGTGCCAGCAGTTTATGGGACAGTACCAATCAGCCCCAGCATTTT,CASSLWDSTNQPQHF
.,TRBJ2-1,TRBD2,TRBV2,TGTGCCAGCAGTGACCTAGCGGGAGCCCTGGGCAATGAGCAGTTCTTC,CASSDLAGALGNEQFF
.,TRBJ2-1,.,TRBV28,TGTGCCAGCAGTAAGACTGTGGGTGAGCAGTTCTTC,CASSKTVGEQFF
.,TRBJ1-1,TRBD1,TRBV11-1,TGTGCCAGCAGCAAGTACAGGGGACTGAACACTGAAGCTTTCTTT,CASSKYRGLNTEAFF
.,TRBJ1-2,TRBD1,TRBV5-5,TGTGCCAGCAGCACACTGACAGGGGACTATGGCTACACCTTC,CASSTLTGDYGYTF
.,TRBJ1-3,TRBD1,TRBV5-1,TGCGCCAGCAGCACAACAGGGGAGGGAAACACCATATATTTT,CASSTTGEGNTIYF
.,TRBJ2-1,.,TRBV11-3,TGTGCCAGCAGCCTTTACGAGGGTGAGCAGTTCTTC,CASSLYEGEQFF
.,TRBJ2-3,TRBD2,TRBV30,TGTGCCTGGGGGAGCGGGAGCGGGGGAGATACGCAGTATTTT,CAWGSGSGGDTQYF
.,TRBJ2-2,TRBD1,TRBV18,TGTGCCAGCTCAAGACAGGGGGCGGACACCGGGGAGCTGTTTTTT,CASSRQGADTGELFF
.,TRBJ2-1,TRBD2,TRBV13,TGTGCCAGCAGCACCGGGACTAGCGGGAGGTCGCTCAATGAGCAGTTCTTC,CASSTGTSGRSLNEQFF
.,TRBJ1-1,TRBD1,TRBV29-1,TGCAGCGTAGTTCCCGGGACAGGGGGCATGTATCGTAGGACTGAAGCTTTCTTT,CSVVPGTGGMYRRTEAFF
.,TRBJ2-6,.,TRBV11-3,TGTGCCAGCAGCCCCGGGTCTTCTGGGGCCAACGTCCTGACTTTC,CASSPGSSGANVLTF
.,TRBJ2-5,TRBD1,TRBV29-1,TGCAGCGTTGCCCCGGCAGGGGGCCAAGAGACCCAGTACTTC,CSVAPAGGQETQYF
.,TRBJ1-1,.,TRBV27,TGTGCCAGCAGCCGACAGCCGAACACTGAAGCTTTCTTT,CASSRQPNTEAFF